This TCR beta chain was recovered during a study of cytomegalovirus exposure and HLA in healthy donors. For the study at large: According to later analysis, the same platform produced the approximately 130 validation and about 700 first-cohort repertoires.

Turning to this clone: The antigen is unknown.

V lost 5 bases and J lost 0; bases outside the gene matches: 7. This CDR3 comprises 16 residues. Germline V gene data show CDR1 as SGHAT and CDR2 as FQNNGV. Generated by immunoSEQ multiplex PCR, the TCRdb table keeps only in-frame clones and is missing some. The table has under 200,000 clones, roughly nine tenths seen once; the top ten hold 4% to 4.5%. Study outcomes and limitations: Cytomegalovirus association was listed for about 180 TCR beta chains.

The donors were part of the 120-subject validation cohort, which stood apart from the approximately 670-subject first cohort. Material: PBMCs. The chain couples TRBV11-2 to TRBJ2-1; 7 bases are a match to TRBD1. The TCR sequence derives from a man younger than 35 in good health and CMV-seropositive. The CDR3 nucleotides are TGTGCCAGCAGCCCGGCCGGGACAGTCTCCTACAATGAGCAGTTCTTC. This sequence encodes CASSPAGTVSYNEQFF.